A single T cell receptor (beta chain) is shown here with its context. The germline gives CDR1 SGHDT, CDR2 YYEEEE. CDR3 size: 15 residues. V lost 0 bases, J lost 4 bases, and 3 bases stayed unmatched. The sample originates from a study of technical replicates of blood from a few donors. The repertoire was sequenced with immunoSEQ multiplex PCR; TCRdb's copy has only in-frame clones and lacks some. The repertoire consists of tens of thousands of clones, with approximately 95% occurring once and the leading ten covering around 0.26%. The chain joins TRBV5-6 to TRBJ2-1, with 8 bases matching TRBD1. The sequence was obtained from a human donor in good health. The specimen was T cells isolated from PBMCs. The DNA of the CDR3 is TGTGCCAGCAGCTTGGGGACAGGGCCTTACAATGAGCAGTTCTTC. This gives the protein CASSLGTGPYNEQFF. Complete variable domain (other parts from reference TRBV5-6 and TRBJ2-1): DAGVTQSPTHLIKTRGQQVTLRCSPKSGHDTVSWYQQALGQGPQFIFQYYEEEERQRGNFPDRFSGHQFPNYSSELNVNALLLGDSALYLCASSLGTGPYNEQFFGPGTRLTVL.